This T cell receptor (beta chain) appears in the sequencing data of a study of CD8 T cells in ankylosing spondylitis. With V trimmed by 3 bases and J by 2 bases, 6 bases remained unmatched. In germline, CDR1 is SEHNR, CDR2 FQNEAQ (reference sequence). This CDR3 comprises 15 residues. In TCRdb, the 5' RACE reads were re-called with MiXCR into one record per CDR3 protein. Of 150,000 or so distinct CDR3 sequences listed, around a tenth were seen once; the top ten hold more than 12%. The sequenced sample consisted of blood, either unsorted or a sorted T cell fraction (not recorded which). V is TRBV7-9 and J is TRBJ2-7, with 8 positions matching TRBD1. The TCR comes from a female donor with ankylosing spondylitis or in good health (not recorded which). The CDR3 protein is CASSFRDRLAYEQYF. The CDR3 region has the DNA TGTGCCAGCAGCTTCCGGGACAGGTTAGCCTACGAGCAGTACTTC.